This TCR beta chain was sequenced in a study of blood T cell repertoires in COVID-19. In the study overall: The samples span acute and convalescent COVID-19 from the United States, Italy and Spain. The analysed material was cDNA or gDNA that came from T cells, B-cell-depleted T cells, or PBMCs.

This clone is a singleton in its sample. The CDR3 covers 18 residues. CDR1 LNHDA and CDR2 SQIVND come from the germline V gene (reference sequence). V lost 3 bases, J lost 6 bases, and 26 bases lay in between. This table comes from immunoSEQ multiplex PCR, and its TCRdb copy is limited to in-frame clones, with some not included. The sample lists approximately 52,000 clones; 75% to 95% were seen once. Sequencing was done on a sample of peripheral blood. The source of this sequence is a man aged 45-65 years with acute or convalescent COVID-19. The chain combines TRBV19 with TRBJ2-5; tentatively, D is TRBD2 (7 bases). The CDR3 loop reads CASSIQWGAGAPMKTQYF. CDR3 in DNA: TGTGCCAGTAGTATCCAGTGGGGGGCGGGGGCCCCAATGAAGACCCAGTACTTC.